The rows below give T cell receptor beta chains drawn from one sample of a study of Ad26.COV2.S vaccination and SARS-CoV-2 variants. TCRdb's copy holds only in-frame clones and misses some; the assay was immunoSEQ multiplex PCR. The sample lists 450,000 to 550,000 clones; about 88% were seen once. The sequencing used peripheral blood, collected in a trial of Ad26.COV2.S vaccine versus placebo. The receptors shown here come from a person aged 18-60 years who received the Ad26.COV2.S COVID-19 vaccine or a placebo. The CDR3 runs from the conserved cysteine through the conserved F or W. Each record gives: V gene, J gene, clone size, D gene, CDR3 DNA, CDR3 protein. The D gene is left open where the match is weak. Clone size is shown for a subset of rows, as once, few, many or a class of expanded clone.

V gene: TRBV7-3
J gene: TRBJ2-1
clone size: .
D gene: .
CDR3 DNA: TGTGCCAGCAGCTTAATCCCCAGGGCCGTCAATGAGCAGTTCTTC
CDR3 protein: CASSLIPRAVNEQFF

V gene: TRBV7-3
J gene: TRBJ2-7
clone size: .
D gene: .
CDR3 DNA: TGTGCCAGCAGCACCGGACAGCCTCCCTACGAGCAGTACTTC
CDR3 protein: CASSTGQPPYEQYF

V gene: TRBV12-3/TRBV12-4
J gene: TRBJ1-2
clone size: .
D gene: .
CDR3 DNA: TGTGCCAGCAGTTTACAGGGAAGCGATGGCTACACCTTC
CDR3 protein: CASSLQGSDGYTF

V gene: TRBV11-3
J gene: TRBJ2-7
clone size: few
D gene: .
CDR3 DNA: TGTGCCAGCAGCTTAGCCGGCCGGGTTGTTAACGAGCAGTACTTC
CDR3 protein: CASSLAGRVVNEQYF

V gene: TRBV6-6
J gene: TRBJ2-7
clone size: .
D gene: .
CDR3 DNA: TGTGCCAGCAGTTACTCCTACTACGAGCAGTACTTC
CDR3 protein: CASSYSYYEQYF

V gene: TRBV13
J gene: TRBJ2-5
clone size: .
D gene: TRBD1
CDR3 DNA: TGTGCCAGCAGCTTAGAAGGACAGGGAGTCCGAGAGACCCAGTACTTC
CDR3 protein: CASSLEGQGVRETQYF

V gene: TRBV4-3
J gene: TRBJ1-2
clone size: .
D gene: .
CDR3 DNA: TGCGCCAGCAGCCAAGATGATACACGATATGGCTACACCTTC
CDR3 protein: CASSQDDTRYGYTF

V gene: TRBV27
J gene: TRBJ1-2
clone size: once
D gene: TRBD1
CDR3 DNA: TGTGCCAGCAGTCCCAACCGACAGGGGGACTATGGCTACACCTTC
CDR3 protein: CASSPNRQGDYGYTF

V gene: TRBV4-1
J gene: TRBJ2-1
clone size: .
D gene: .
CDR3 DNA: TGCGCCAGCAGCCAAGGGGTCAGTATCTACAATGAGCAGTTCTTC
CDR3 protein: CASSQGVSIYNEQFF

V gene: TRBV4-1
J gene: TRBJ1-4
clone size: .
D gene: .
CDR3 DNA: TGCGCCAGCAGCCGTTATAAATCAGGGCCCGATGAAAAACTGTTTTTT
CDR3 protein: CASSRYKSGPDEKLFF

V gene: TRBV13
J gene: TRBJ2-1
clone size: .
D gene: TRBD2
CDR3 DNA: TGTGCCAGCAGCGAACTAGCGGGAGGGGTCAATGAGCAGTTCTTC
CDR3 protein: CASSELAGGVNEQFF

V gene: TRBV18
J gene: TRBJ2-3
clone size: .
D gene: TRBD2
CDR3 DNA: TGTGCCAGCTCACCCCCAAGCGGGGGTACAGATACGCAGTATTTT
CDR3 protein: CASSPPSGGTDTQYF

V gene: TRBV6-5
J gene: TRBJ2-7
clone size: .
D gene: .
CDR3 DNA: TGTGCCAGCAGTCACAGGGCTCCCTACGAGCAGTACTTC
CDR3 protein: CASSHRAPYEQYF

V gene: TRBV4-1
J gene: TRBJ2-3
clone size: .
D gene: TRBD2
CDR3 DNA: TGCGCCAGCAGCCAAGATGCGGCTAGCGGGGGATCCTTCACAGATACGCAGTATTTT
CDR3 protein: CASSQDAASGGSFTDTQYF

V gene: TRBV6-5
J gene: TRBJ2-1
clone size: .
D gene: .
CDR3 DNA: TGTGCCAGCAGAGTAGGCAGCCGGGGGGAGCAGTTCTTC
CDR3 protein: CASRVGSRGEQFF

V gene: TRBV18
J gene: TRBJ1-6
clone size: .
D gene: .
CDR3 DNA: TGTGCCAGCTCACCACCGAATTCACCCCTCCACTTT
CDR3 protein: CASSPPNSPLHF

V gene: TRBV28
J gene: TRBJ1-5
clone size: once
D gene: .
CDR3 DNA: TGTGCCAGCAGACAGGGCGGTAGTAGTCAGCCCCAGCATTTT
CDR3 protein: CASRQGGSSQPQHF

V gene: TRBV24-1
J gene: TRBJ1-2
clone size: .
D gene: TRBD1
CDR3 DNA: TGTGCCACCAGTGGCCCGGGGACAGCTAATAACTATGGCTACACCTTC
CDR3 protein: CATSGPGTANNYGYTF

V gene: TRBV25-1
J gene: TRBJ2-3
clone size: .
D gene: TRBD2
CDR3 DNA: TGTGCCAGCAGTGACCCGGGGGGGCCGAGAGATACGCAGTATTTT
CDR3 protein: CASSDPGGPRDTQYF

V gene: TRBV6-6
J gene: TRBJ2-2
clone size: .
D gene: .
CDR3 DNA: TGTGCCAGCAGTTACTCACCGGGTCTTAACACCGGGGAGCTGTTTTTT
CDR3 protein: CASSYSPGLNTGELFF

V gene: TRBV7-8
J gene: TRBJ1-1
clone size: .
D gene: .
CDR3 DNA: TGTGCCAGCAGCCTTCAGGGGAACACTGAAGCTTTCTTT
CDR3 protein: CASSLQGNTEAFF

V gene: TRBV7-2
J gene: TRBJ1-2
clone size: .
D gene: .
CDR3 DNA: TGTGCCAGCAGCTGGGGGCTGGGCTATGGCTACACCTTC
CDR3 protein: CASSWGLGYGYTF

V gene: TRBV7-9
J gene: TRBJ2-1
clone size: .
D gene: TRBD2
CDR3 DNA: TGTGCCAGCAGCTTAAGGGTGGGAGGGACCTACAATGAGCAGTTCTTC
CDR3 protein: CASSLRVGGTYNEQFF

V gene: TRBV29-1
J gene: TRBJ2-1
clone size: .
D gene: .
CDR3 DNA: TGCAGCGCCGGGGGGCCTTACAATGAGCAGTTCTTC
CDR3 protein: CSAGGPYNEQFF

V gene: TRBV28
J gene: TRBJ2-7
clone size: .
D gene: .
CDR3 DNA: TGTGCCAGCAGTCCGTACAAGGGCGAGCAGTACTTC
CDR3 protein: CASSPYKGEQYF

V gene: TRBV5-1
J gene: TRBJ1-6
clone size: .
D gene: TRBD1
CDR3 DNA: TGCGCCAGCAGCGACCGCCAGGGGGTTTATTCACCCCTCCACTTT
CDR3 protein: CASSDRQGVYSPLHF